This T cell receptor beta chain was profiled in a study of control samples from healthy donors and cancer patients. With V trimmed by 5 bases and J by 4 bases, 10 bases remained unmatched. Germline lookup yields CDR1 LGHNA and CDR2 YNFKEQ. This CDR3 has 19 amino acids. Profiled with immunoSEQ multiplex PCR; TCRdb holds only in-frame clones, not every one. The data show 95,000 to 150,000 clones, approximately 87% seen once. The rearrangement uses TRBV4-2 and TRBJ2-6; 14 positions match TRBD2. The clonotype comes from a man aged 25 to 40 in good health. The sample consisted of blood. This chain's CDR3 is CASSATSGGGGLGANVLTF. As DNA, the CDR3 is TGTGCCAGCAGCGCGACTAGCGGGGGGGGCGGTCTAGGGGCCAACGTCCTGACTTTC.